The sequence of this TCR beta chain was determined in a study of blood T cell repertoires in COVID-19. Study in general: Samples representing acute and convalescent COVID-19 were sourced from the United States, Italy and Spain. PBMCs, B-cell-depleted T cells, or T cells were the source of the cDNA or gDNA that made up the material.

Trimming cost V 0 bases and J 1 base, with 10 bases left between them. The germline V gene encodes CDR1 SGHNT and CDR2 YYREEE (reference sequence). The CDR3 is 15 amino acids. Authors' data handling: How many nucleated cells were present was estimated from reference gene primer amplification. Sequenced by immunoSEQ multiplex PCR; TCRdb stores in-frame clones only, minus some. V and J calls plus clone size are reproduced from that table; the DNA served to infer D and trimming. Here the sample spans about 220,000 clones, around 84% being singletons. This clonotype originated in a human donor in a cohort sampled during active COVID-19. The V call is TRBV5-4, the J call TRBJ1-1; weak D call: TRBD1 (6 bases). Sequenced sample: peripheral blood. The CDR3 DNA follows: TGTGCCAGCAGCTTGGTGGGGGGGCAGAACACTGAAGCTTTCTTT. Translated: CASSLVGGQNTEAFF.